What follows are 19 T cell receptor beta chains derived from one specimen sequenced in a study of monozygotic twins with inflammatory bowel disease. TCRdb reprocessed the 5' RACE reads and reports one entry per CDR3 protein, with no DNA. Listed are roughly 160,000 distinct CDR3 sequences; roughly 7.4% falls within the top ten. Input material: blood. The receptors were gathered from a human donor with ulcerative colitis or Crohn's disease, or a healthy co-twin of an affected twin (not recorded which).

The genes are TRBV6-1 and TRBJ2-2; TCRdb outputs TRBD2, but without DNA this stays unchecked. CDR3 length: 15 amino acids. CDR1 MNHNS and CDR2 SASEGT come from the germline V gene. CDR3: CASSEASGGSGELFF.

V is TRBV10-3 and J is TRBJ2-7; TCRdb calls TRBD1, which cannot be checked without DNA. The CDR3 consists of 15 residues. Germline CDR1 is ENHRY and CDR2 is SYGVKD. CDR3: CAISDGQGSSYEQYF.

The genes are TRBV12-5 and TRBJ1-1; TCRdb's D call, TRBD1, is unchecked because there is no DNA. CDR3 length equals 14 residues. Germline V gene data show CDR1 as LGHNT and CDR2 as FRNRAP. CDR3 sequence reads: CASGPGTRNTEAFF. Full variable domain (remainder filled in from reference TRBV12-5 and TRBJ1-1): DARVTQTPRHKVTEMGQEVTMRCQPILGHNTVFWYRQTMMQGLELLAYFRNRAPLDDSGMPKDRFSAEMPDATLATLKIQPSEPRDSAVYFCASGPGTRNTEAFFGQGTRLTVV.

The chain is built from TRBV20-1 and TRBJ2-5; the TRBD1 assignment by TCRdb is unverifiable without DNA. From germline, CDR1 is DFQATT and CDR2 SNEGSKA (reference sequence). This CDR3 spans 12 amino acids. CDR3: CSAETGWGTQYF.

The gene calls are TRBV20-1 and TRBJ1-1. Germline V gene data show CDR1 as DFQATT and CDR2 as SNEGSKA (reference sequence). The CDR3 loop spans 13 amino acids. The CDR3: CSARDGQNTEAFF.

The CDR3 is CATSDPTGGGADEQFF. The chain couples TRBV24-1 to TRBJ2-1; with no DNA, the TCRdb D assignment of TRBD2 cannot be verified. CDR1 is KGHDR, CDR2 SFDVKD, per germline. CDR3 length: 16 amino acids.

The chain joins TRBV9 to TRBJ1-4; TCRdb lists TRBD1, though no DNA is available to test this call. The CDR3 runs to 14 residues. The germline V gene encodes CDR1 SGDLS and CDR2 YYNGEE. This CDR3 reads CASSSPGAREKLFF.

The rearrangement links TRBV18 to TRBJ1-3; as DNA is missing, the TRBD1 call by TCRdb cannot be tested. The germline gives CDR1 KGHSH, CDR2 LQKENI. The length of the CDR3 is 18 residues. CDR3: CASSPLPGAESSGNTIYF.

This chain uses TRBV5-1 with TRBJ1-4. The CDR3 has 14 amino acids. Germline CDR1 reads SGHRS; CDR2 reads YFSETQ. CDR3 amino acids: CASSSKARDEKLFF.

The chain couples TRBV11-2 to TRBJ2-7. The CDR3 has 11 residues. CDR1 is SGHAT, CDR2 FQNNGV, per germline. Here the CDR3 reads CASSLAVEQYF.

The chain joins TRBV3-1 to TRBJ2-3; the TCRdb D gene call, TRBD2, has no DNA to confirm it. The CDR3 covers 13 residues. CDR1 and CDR2 from the germline V gene are LGHDT and YNNKEL (reference sequence). CDR3 in amino acids: CASSQGSPRTQYF.

V usage is TRBV27 and J usage is TRBJ2-4; as DNA is missing, the TRBD2 call by TCRdb cannot be tested. Germline V lookup: CDR1 MNHEY, CDR2 SMNVEV (reference sequence). This CDR3 has 13 residues. The CDR3 is CASSFSGRNIQYF.

V and J are TRBV28 and TRBJ2-7; TCRdb picks TRBD2, but there is no DNA to check that call. The CDR3 loop spans 14 amino acids. Germline-derived CDR1 and CDR2 are MDHEN and SYDVKM. The CDR3 region is CASGLGSGNHEQYF.

The V call is TRBV5-1, the J call TRBJ1-1. The CDR3 is 16 residues long. Germline V lookup: CDR1 SGHRS, CDR2 YFSETQ. The CDR3 sequence: CASTTRSGVRDTEAFF.

The rearrangement joins TRBV20-1 to TRBJ1-2. In germline, CDR1 is DFQATT, CDR2 SNEGSKA (reference sequence). The CDR3 sequence is 12 residues long. CDR3 amino acids: CSARRDNYGYTF.

The chain joins TRBV5-1 to TRBJ2-6; there is no DNA to check the TCRdb D call of TRBD1. Germline V lookup: CDR1 SGHRS, CDR2 YFSETQ. The CDR3 is 19 residues long. The CDR3 is CASTGGTGGVPSGANVLTF. Full variable domain (remainder filled in from reference TRBV5-1 and TRBJ2-6): KAGVTQTPRYLIKTRGQQVTLSCSPISGHRSVSWYQQTPGQGLQFLFEYFSETQRNKGNFPGRFSGRQFSNSRSEMNVSTLELGDSALYLCASTGGTGGVPSGANVLTFGAGSRLTVL.

The chain uses TRBV6-6 and TRBJ1-1. CDR1 and CDR2 (germline): MNHNY, SVGAGI (reference sequence). The CDR3 spans 14 residues. CDR3 amino acids: CASSSTYGGTEAFF.

The chain has TRBV7-2 and TRBJ2-2; TCRdb outputs TRBD1, but without DNA this stays unchecked. The CDR3 has 15 residues. Per germline, CDR1 SGHTA and CDR2 FQGNSA. The CDR3 region is CASSLAGGTTGELFF.

The rearrangement uses TRBV28 and TRBJ1-5; TCRdb's assignment of TRBD1 cannot be checked, as there is no DNA. The CDR3 consists of 15 residues. The V gene's germline CDR1 is MDHEN and CDR2 SYDVKM. This CDR3 reads CASSKSGSPNQPQHF.